The 9 T cell receptor beta chains presented below share a single source sample, sequenced in a study of response to subunit inactivated influenza vaccine (dated by TCRdb to the late 2010s). Libraries were prepared through RT-PCR. Instrument on record: Illumina HiSeq 2500. Using fastp trimming at Q25 and MiXCR clonotype assembly, TCRdb reanalyzed the public sequencing data and kept in-frame beta chains. Identical CDR3 protein sequences are pooled into one entry, listed with their most common genes and DNA. Counted in this sample were about 180,000 distinct CDR3 sequences; about 9% of them appeared once. The ten biggest clones cover roughly 10% of the sample. The sample consisted of non-naive T cells sorted from PBMCs, taken on the day of vaccination. The cell subset or site label for this specimen denotes: memory T cell fraction. Receptors were obtained from a man over 45 who received an inactivated influenza vaccine. Donor details come from another sample of the same person, matched by shared clones.

Ten or more counts support this clonotype. This sequence joins TRBV3-1 and TRBJ2-7; D possibly corresponds to TRBD2 (6 bases). V gave up 1 base and J gave up 0 bases, with 7 bases separating them. CDR3 length equals 14 residues. Germline V CDR1 and CDR2: LGHDT, YNNKEL (reference sequence). The DNA of the CDR3 is TGTGCCAGCAGCCAAGCGGGAGACTCCTACGAGCAGTACTTC. This translates into CASSQAGDSYEQYF.

This clonotype appeared many times. The rearrangement joins TRBV12-3 or TRBV12-4 to TRBJ2-1, with D perhaps matching TRBD1 or TRBD2 (5 bases each). The ends were cut back, 6 bases at V and 4 bases at J, with 7 bases in the middle. There are 12 residues in the CDR3. CDR3 amino acids: CASRRGYNEQFF. CDR3 bases: TGTGCCAGCAGGAGGGGTTACAATGAGCAGTTCTTC.

This clonotype was seen more than once but under ten times. The rearrangement uses TRBV20-1 and TRBJ2-1; a weak D match, TRBD2 (6 bases). Per the germline V gene, CDR1 is DFQATT and CDR2 is SNEGSKA (reference sequence). The CDR3 totals 12 residues. Trimming left V 7 bases short and J 11 bases short, with 18 bases between. The CDR3 sequence is CSGTNRVGQQFF. The CDR3 bases are TGCAGTGGGACTAACCGGGTCGGGCAGCAGTTCTTC.

The CDR3, as DNA: TGTGCCAGCAGCTCCGGACGACAGGGGAACAACAATGAGCAGTTCTTC. Amino acids: CASSSGRQGNNNEQFF. V gene TRBV7-9 combines with J gene TRBJ2-1; 8 nucleotides align to TRBD1. V shed 4 bases, J shed 5 bases, and the junction held 10 bases outside the gene matches. The germline V gene encodes CDR1 SEHNR and CDR2 FQNEAQ (reference sequence). The CDR3 spans 16 residues.

This clonotype was counted a few times. V usage is TRBV20-1 and J usage is TRBJ2-7; D may correspond to TRBD1 or TRBD2 (5 bases each). V was trimmed by 8 bases and J by 3 bases, leaving 17 bases between them. Per germline, CDR1 DFQATT and CDR2 SNEGSKA (reference sequence). The CDR3 has 13 amino acids. CDR3 nucleotide sequence: TGCAGTCCGAGGGACGCCAGAAACTACGAGCAGTACTTC. This gives the protein CSPRDARNYEQYF.

The V gene is TRBV7-3, the J gene TRBJ2-5; D is tentatively TRBD1 or TRBD2 (5 bases each). The CDR3 extends over 15 amino acids. The V and J ends lost 0 bases and 4 bases respectively, with 12 bases between them. Germline lookup yields CDR1 SGHTA and CDR2 FQGTGA. CDR3 region: CASSLTPRGGETQYF. The CDR3 nucleotides are TGTGCCAGCAGCTTAACCCCGAGGGGCGGAGAGACCCAGTACTTC.

The chain uses TRBV12-3 or TRBV12-4 and TRBJ1-5; D is uncertain. The V end lost 11 bases, the J end lost 4 bases, and 15 bases lay between the germline ends. The CDR3 spans 13 residues. The CDR3 nucleotides are TGTGCCTCGTGTGGCGGCTTAAATCAGCCCCAGCATTTT. Translating gives CASCGGLNQPQHF.

The J gene is TRBJ1-2, the V gene TRBV20-1, with D possibly TRBD1 on 5 matching bases. The length of the CDR3 is 11 residues. V dropped 6 bases and J dropped 5 bases, with 10 bases sitting between them. Germline lookup yields CDR1 DFQATT and CDR2 SNEGSKA (reference sequence). CDR3 loop: CSAGGGYGYTF. CDR3 bases: TGCAGTGCCGGGGGTGGGTATGGCTACACCTTC.

This clonotype was observed a few times. J is TRBJ1-5 and V is TRBV7-2; the D is unclear. The CDR3 sequence is 15 residues long. Per germline, CDR1 SGHTA and CDR2 FQGNSA. V was shortened by 0 bases and J by 4 bases, with 10 bases between the two germline ends. CDR3 loop: CASSLAVQTNQPQHF. The CDR3 nucleotides read TGTGCCAGCAGCTTAGCGGTACAGACGAATCAGCCCCAGCATTTT. The entire variable domain, with the rest obtained from reference TRBV7-2 and TRBJ1-5, is as follows: GAGVSQSPSNKVTEKGKDVELRCDPISGHTALYWYRQSLGQGLEFLIYFQGNSAPDKSGLPSDRFSAERTGGSVSTLTIQRTQQEDSAVYLCASSLAVQTNQPQHFGDGTRLSIL.